The T cell receptor beta chain described here comes from a study of molecular identifiers for immune sequencing clone quantification. Study outcomes and limitations: Spiked Jurkat TCR RNA equal to one cell could reportedly be picked out among 900,000 to 1,000,000 naive cells.

MiXCR, run by TCRdb on the PCR reads, gives a single entry per CDR3 protein. The sample consists of around 20,000 distinct CDR3 sequences, 15% to 20% of them appearing once. The germline CDR1 and CDR2 sequences are SGDLS and YYNGEE. This CDR3 has 14 residues. This clonotype was seen many times. What it binds is not known. At one end the junction does not follow the germline gene, possibly because of a read error. Naive CD8 sequencing libraries were generated from around 20,000 to 1,000,000 sorted cells, with 10%, 30% or 50% RNA as input. The authors sorted naive CD8 T cells as CD8+CD4-CCR7+CD45RA+. V usage is TRBV9 and J usage is TRBJ2-1, with D unclear. This receptor was identified in a human donor in good health. Some libraries in this study had Jurkat cell RNA spiked in. The material sequenced was naive CD8+ T cells from blood, with Jurkat cell RNA spiked in. The subset is: FACS-sorted CD8+CD4-CCR7+CD45RA+ naive T cells. Here the CDR3 reads CATSVEQFGREQFF. CDR3 bases: TGTGCCACCAGCGTAGAGCAGTTTGGAAGAGAGCAGTTCTTC.